A selection of T cell receptor beta chains follows, all from one sample in a study of blood T cells in healthy people across ages. TCRdb reanalysed the 5' RACE reads using MiXCR and keeps one entry per CDR3 protein. The repertoire holds under 800,000 distinct CDR3 sequences, with 20% to 25% as singletons. The source material was blood. The receptors originated from a man in his 70s in good health. Both conserved end residues are part of each CDR3. D genes are given only for firm matches. Only some rows state a clone size, as once, few, many or a class for expanded clones.

clone_size: -
v_call: TRBV15
d_call: -
j_call: TRBJ2-7
cdr3_aa: CATSRARDRPAEQYF
cdr3_nt: TGTGCCACCAGCAGAGCCCGGGACCGCCCAGCCGAGCAGTACTTC

clone_size: many
v_call: TRBV5-1
d_call: -
j_call: TRBJ2-7
cdr3_aa: CASSLDWSYEQYF
cdr3_nt: TGCGCCAGCAGCTTGGACTGGTCCTACGAGCAGTACTTC

clone_size: -
v_call: TRBV10-3
d_call: -
j_call: TRBJ2-1
cdr3_aa: CAISEDPGYNEQFF
cdr3_nt: TGTGCCATCAGTGAGGACCCGGGGTACAATGAGCAGTTCTTC

clone_size: few
v_call: TRBV5-1
d_call: TRBD2
j_call: TRBJ2-7
cdr3_aa: CASSSGTSGGRYYYEQYF
cdr3_nt: TGCGCCAGCAGCTCAGGGACTAGCGGAGGGAGATATTACTACGAGCAGTACTTC

clone_size: few
v_call: TRBV7-9
d_call: TRBD1
j_call: TRBJ2-5
cdr3_aa: CTSSFGRGKETQYF
cdr3_nt: TGTACCAGCAGCTTCGGCAGGGGGAAAGAGACCCAGTACTTC

clone_size: many
v_call: TRBV18
d_call: -
j_call: TRBJ2-5
cdr3_aa: CASSPLGETQYF
cdr3_nt: TGTGCCAGCAGTCCCCTGGGAGAGACCCAGTACTTC

clone_size: -
v_call: TRBV20-1
d_call: TRBD2
j_call: TRBJ2-7
cdr3_aa: CSARDGGLAWGEQYF
cdr3_nt: TGCAGTGCTAGAGATGGGGGACTAGCATGGGGTGAGCAGTACTTC

clone_size: -
v_call: TRBV5-1
d_call: -
j_call: TRBJ2-5
cdr3_aa: CASSCGNQETQYF
cdr3_nt: TGCGCCAGCAGCTGCGGGAATCAAGAGACCCAGTACTTC

clone_size: -
v_call: TRBV12-3/TRBV12-4
d_call: -
j_call: TRBJ2-7
cdr3_aa: CASTSREGSGTGEQYF
cdr3_nt: TGTGCCAGCACCTCCCGAGAGGGGTCTGGGACGGGGGAGCAGTACTTC

clone_size: -
v_call: TRBV12-3/TRBV12-4
d_call: -
j_call: TRBJ2-7
cdr3_aa: CASSPKQGTYEQYF
cdr3_nt: TGTGCCAGCAGTCCCAAACAGGGCACCTACGAGCAGTACTTC

clone_size: many
v_call: TRBV6-6
d_call: TRBD1
j_call: TRBJ2-5
cdr3_aa: CASTTGQETQYF
cdr3_nt: TGTGCCAGCACGACAGGGCAAGAGACCCAGTACTTC

clone_size: -
v_call: TRBV21-1
d_call: -
j_call: TRBJ2-5
cdr3_aa: CASSSSQTGWGPYQETQYF
cdr3_nt: TGTGCCAGCAGCTCCTCTCAGACAGGGTGGGGACCCTACCAAGAGACCCAGTACTTC